One sample yielded the 10 T cell receptor beta chains listed below, sequenced in a study of cytomegalovirus exposure and HLA in healthy donors. Some clones are missing from TCRdb's copy, which holds only in-frame ones; the method was immunoSEQ multiplex PCR. The sample contains 200,000 to 300,000 clones, around 88% of which appear only once. The sequencing input was PBMCs. The receptors derive from a woman aged 25 to 45 in good health and CMV-seropositive.

This rearrangement joins TRBV27 to TRBJ2-7; 7 nucleotides align to TRBD1. Germline assignment: CDR1 MNHEY and CDR2 SMNVEV (reference sequence). V was clipped by 4 bases and J by 7 bases; unmatched bases: 10. The CDR3 is 14 residues long. The DNA for the CDR3 is TGTGCCAGCAGTTCCAGACAGGGAAGGTGGGAGCAGTACTTC. Translating it yields CASSSRQGRWEQYF.

The chain links TRBV19 to TRBJ2-1, with D hard to call. This CDR3 comprises 18 residues. V shed 0 bases and J shed 0 bases, with 15 bases lying between them. Germline CDR1 is LNHDA and CDR2 is SQIVND (reference sequence). The CDR3 nucleotides are TGTGCCAGTAGTATAGATCAATCTAGAGAAAGCTCCTACAATGAGCAGTTCTTC. Protein product: CASSIDQSRESSYNEQFF.

This rearrangement joins TRBV27 to TRBJ2-7; D call uncertain. Per germline, CDR1 MNHEY and CDR2 SMNVEV (reference sequence). V was shortened by 5 bases and J by 3 bases, with 11 bases between the two germline ends. The CDR3 runs to 13 residues. The CDR3 DNA follows: TGTGCCAGCAGTCCGTCAGATTACTACGAGCAGTACTTC. Residues: CASSPSDYYEQYF.

The chain employs TRBV7-9 and TRBJ2-3; 9 bases map to TRBD2. Germline CDR1 and CDR2: SEHNR and FQNEAQ (reference sequence). Germline trimming cut 4 bases from V and 6 bases from J; bases unmatched to any gene: 11. This CDR3 has 16 residues. Here the CDR3 DNA reads TGTGCCAGCAGCTCCCCTCGCGGGAGGGCCGGGGATACGCAGTATTTT. It yields the protein CASSSPRGRAGDTQYF. Together with reference TRBV7-9 and TRBJ2-3, the CDR3 gives the full variable domain: DTGVSQNPRHKITKRGQNVTFRCDPISEHNRLYWYRQTLGQGPEFLTYFQNEAQLEKSRLLSDRFSAERPKGSFSTLEIQRTEQGDSAMYLCASSSPRGRAGDTQYFGPGTRLTVL.

This rearrangement joins TRBV19 to TRBJ1-5; D might be TRBD1 (5 bases). CDR1 and CDR2 (germline): LNHDA, SQIVND (reference sequence). Trimming removed 7 bases from V and 3 bases from J, with 7 bases in between. This CDR3 comprises 12 residues. In DNA form, the CDR3 reads TGTGCCAGTAAGGGGATCAATCAGCCCCAGCATTTT. Protein: CASKGINQPQHF.

The J gene is TRBJ2-3, the V gene TRBV19, with 8 bases matching TRBD1. Looked up from germline, CDR1 is LNHDA and CDR2 is SQIVND (reference sequence). The junction had 6 bases not matched to a gene; V was cut back by 8 bases and J by 5 bases. The CDR3 is made up of 13 amino acids. The CDR3, as DNA: TGTGCCAGTGCAGACAGGGGCGGAGATACGCAGTATTTT. Amino acid sequence: CASADRGGDTQYF.

The rearrangement joins TRBV9 to TRBJ2-2; D possibly corresponds to TRBD1 (8 bases). Germline lookup yields CDR1 SGDLS and CDR2 YYNGEE. Trimming cost V 0 bases and J 6 bases, with 33 bases left between them. CDR3 length: 22 amino acids. CDR3: CASSVVDRVYGSVAGESGELFF. The CDR3 DNA follows: TGTGCCAGCAGCGTAGTGGACAGGGTTTACGGTAGCGTCGCGGGAGAATCCGGGGAGCTGTTTTTT.

The V call is TRBV28, the J call TRBJ2-7, with 7 nucleotides matching TRBD1. The J segment lost 3 bases and the V segment lost 6 bases, leaving 8 bases of the junction unmatched. The V gene's germline CDR1 is MDHEN and CDR2 SYDVKM. The CDR3 is 14 residues long. CDR3 in DNA: TGTGCCAGCAGGGTACAGGGGCAAAACTACGAGCAGTACTTC. Its protein product is CASRVQGQNYEQYF.

The chain has TRBV7-9 and TRBJ1-1; 7 nucleotides line up with TRBD1. Unmatched junction bases numbered 2, after V lost 3 bases and J lost 7 bases. Per the germline V gene, CDR1 is SEHNR and CDR2 is FQNEAQ (reference sequence). CDR3 length: 12 residues. The CDR3 region is CASSLGTVEAFF. In DNA form, the CDR3 reads TGTGCCAGCAGCTTGGGGACAGTTGAAGCTTTCTTT.

The V and J genes are TRBV7-8 and TRBJ1-1; D is uncertain. Trimming pared 1 base from V and 2 bases from J, leaving 11 bases between. The germline CDR1 and CDR2 sequences are SGHVS and FQNEAQ. The CDR3 contains 15 residues. The CDR3 here is CASSLVWTPNTEAFF. The CDR3 DNA sequence: TGTGCCAGCAGCTTAGTCTGGACTCCAAACACTGAAGCTTTCTTT.